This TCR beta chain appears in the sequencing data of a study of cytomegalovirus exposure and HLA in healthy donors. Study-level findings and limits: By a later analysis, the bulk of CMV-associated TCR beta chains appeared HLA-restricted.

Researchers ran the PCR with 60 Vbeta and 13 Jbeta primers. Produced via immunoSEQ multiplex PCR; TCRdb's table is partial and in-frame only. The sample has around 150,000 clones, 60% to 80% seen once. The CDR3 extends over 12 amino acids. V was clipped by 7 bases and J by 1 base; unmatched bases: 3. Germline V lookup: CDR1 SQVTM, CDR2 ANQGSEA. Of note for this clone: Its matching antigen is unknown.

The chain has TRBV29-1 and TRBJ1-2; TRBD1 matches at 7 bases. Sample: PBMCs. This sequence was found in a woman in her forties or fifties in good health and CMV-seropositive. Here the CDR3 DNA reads TGCAGCGCCGCAGGGGGTAACTATGGCTACACCTTC. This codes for CSAAGGNYGYTF.